These T cell receptor beta chains were read from a single sample in a study of cytomegalovirus exposure and HLA in healthy donors. Produced via immunoSEQ multiplex PCR; TCRdb's table is partial and in-frame only. The data hold 150,000 to 200,000 clones, with roughly three quarters observed a single time. The sample was PBMCs. Source of these receptors: a woman aged 45-65 years in good health and CMV-seronegative. Each CDR3 is given with its conserved first and last residue. Fields, in order: V gene, J gene, clone size, D gene, CDR3 protein, CDR3 DNA. A D gene is named only where the DNA matches it firmly. Only part of the rows carry a size: once, few, many, or a class if the clone is expanded.

TRBV29-1	TRBJ2-2	NA	TRBD1	CSVQSGTGNTGELFF	TGCAGCGTACAATCCGGGACAGGGAACACCGGGGAGCTGTTTTTT
TRBV7-2	TRBJ1-5	once	NA	CASSLGSGWDNQPQHF	TGTGCCAGCAGCTTAGGGTCAGGGTGGGACAATCAGCCCCAGCATTTT
TRBV10-3	TRBJ1-1	NA	TRBD1	CAISADRGNTEAFF	TGTGCCATCAGTGCGGACAGGGGGAACACTGAAGCTTTCTTT
TRBV5-1	TRBJ2-1	NA	TRBD2	CASSLGSSGRGVVGKEQFF	TGCGCCAGCAGCTTGGGGTCTAGCGGAAGGGGAGTGGTCGGAAAGGAGCAGTTCTTC
TRBV4-3	TRBJ2-2	NA	NA	CASSQDRHPGELFF	TGCGCCAGCAGCCAAGATCGACACCCCGGGGAGCTGTTTTTT
TRBV25-1	TRBJ2-1	NA	TRBD2	CASSESSGGAFYNEQFF	TGTGCCAGCAGTGAATCTAGCGGGGGGGCATTCTACAATGAGCAGTTCTTC
TRBV18	TRBJ2-6	once	TRBD1	CASSLGTGDSGANVLTF	TGTGCCAGCTCACTGGGGACAGGCGACTCTGGGGCCAACGTCCTGACTTTC
TRBV30	TRBJ1-3	NA	NA	CAWRASGNTIYF	TGTGCCTGGCGCGCCTCTGGAAACACCATATATTTT
TRBV10-3	TRBJ1-1	NA	NA	CAISEWEGQGTEAFF	TGTGCCATCAGTGAGTGGGAGGGCCAGGGGACTGAAGCTTTCTTT
TRBV18	TRBJ1-1	NA	TRBD1	CASSRTGKEAFF	TGTGCCAGCTCACGGACAGGGAAAGAAGCTTTCTTT
TRBV28	TRBJ1-2	NA	TRBD1	CASMLYRQGDYGYTF	TGTGCCAGCATGCTATACCGACAGGGTGACTATGGCTACACCTTC
TRBV19	TRBJ1-5	NA	NA	CASSIGRAGGNQPQHF	TGTGCCAGTAGTATAGGAAGGGCAGGGGGCAATCAGCCCCAGCATTTT
TRBV1	TRBJ2-7	NA	NA	CTSRGVSGGEYEQYF	TGCACCAGCAGGGGGGTTAGTGGGGGGGAGTACGAGCAGTACTTC
TRBV6-6	TRBJ2-7	NA	NA	CASSRDTAYEQYF	TGTGCCAGCAGCCGGGACACCGCCTACGAGCAGTACTTC
TRBV6-5	TRBJ2-1	once	TRBD2	CASRRGGFNEQFF	TGTGCCAGCCGAAGGGGAGGGTTCAATGAGCAGTTCTTC
TRBV14	TRBJ2-6	once	NA	CASSPPGLGPGANVLTF	TGTGCCAGCAGCCCCCCCGGTCTGGGGCCCGGGGCCAACGTCCTGACTTTC
TRBV19	TRBJ2-1	once	NA	CASSIPGITYNEQFF	TGTGCCAGTAGTATCCCCGGGATCACGTACAATGAGCAGTTCTTC
TRBV5-1	TRBJ2-3	NA	TRBD2	CASSLFSGDTDTQYF	TGCGCCAGCAGCTTGTTCAGCGGGGACACAGATACGCAGTATTTT
TRBV27	TRBJ1-1	NA	NA	CASSFWGGTEAFF	TGTGCCAGCAGTTTCTGGGGGGGAACTGAAGCTTTCTTT
TRBV28	TRBJ2-3	NA	TRBD2	CASSSRGGITDTQYF	TGTGCCAGCAGCTCCCGCGGGGGAATCACAGATACGCAGTATTTT
TRBV10-2	TRBJ2-1	once	TRBD2	CASSLAGGKYEQFF	TGCGCCAGCAGCCTAGCGGGGGGGAAGTATGAGCAGTTCTTC
TRBV11-3	TRBJ2-2	NA	TRBD2	CASSPRAGANTGELFF	TGTGCCAGCAGCCCGAGAGCGGGGGCGAACACCGGGGAGCTGTTTTTT
TRBV19	TRBJ2-1	NA	NA	CASSPPAGSSYNEQFF	TGTGCCAGTAGTCCTCCGGCCGGGAGCTCCTACAATGAGCAGTTCTTC
TRBV4-3	TRBJ1-6	few	NA	CASSPRRTKNSPLHF	TGCGCCAGCAGCCCGCGTCGGACAAAAAATTCACCCCTCCACTTT
TRBV9	TRBJ1-4	NA	NA	CASSVEPVRGKLFF	TGTGCCAGCAGCGTAGAACCGGTCCGGGGAAAACTGTTTTTT
TRBV28	TRBJ2-7	NA	NA	CASSHPGITYEQYF	TGTGCCAGCAGTCACCCGGGAATCACCTACGAGCAGTACTTC
TRBV18	TRBJ1-1	few	NA	CASSPTGNTEAFF	TGTGCCAGCTCACCAACAGGGAACACTGAAGCTTTCTTT
TRBV5-1	TRBJ1-3	few	NA	CASSPGSSGNTIYF	TGCGCCAGCAGCCCCGGGAGCTCTGGAAACACCATATATTTT
TRBV13	TRBJ2-2	NA	NA	CASSSITRELFF	TGTGCCAGCAGCTCAATAACTAGGGAGCTGTTTTTT
TRBV6-5	TRBJ1-1	NA	NA	CASSDNWNTEAFF	TGTGCCAGCAGTGACAACTGGAACACTGAAGCTTTCTTT
TRBV29-1	TRBJ2-1	NA	TRBD1	CSVAGQGSYNEQFF	TGCAGCGTCGCGGGACAGGGATCCTACAATGAGCAGTTCTTC
TRBV4-1	TRBJ1-2	NA	NA	CASSQAFNYGYTF	TGCGCCAGCAGCCAAGCTTTTAACTATGGCTACACCTTC
TRBV7-8	TRBJ2-7	once	TRBD2	CASSLPGGDSYEQYF	TGTGCCAGCAGCCTCCCGGGGGGAGATAGTTACGAGCAGTACTTC
TRBV9	TRBJ1-1	few	NA	CASGSGGWNTEAFF	TGTGCCAGCGGGTCGGGGGGGTGGAACACTGAAGCTTTCTTT
TRBV19	TRBJ2-7	NA	TRBD1	CASSLTGSYGEQYF	TGTGCCAGTAGTCTGACAGGGTCATATGGCGAGCAGTACTTC
TRBV4-1	TRBJ1-3	NA	NA	CASSQRFEGTGNTIYF	TGCGCCAGCAGCCAAAGGTTTGAGGGCACGGGAAACACCATATATTTT
TRBV7-9	TRBJ1-3	NA	TRBD1	CASSLGQGILSGNTIYF	TGTGCCAGCAGCTTAGGACAGGGAATACTTTCTGGAAACACCATATATTTT
TRBV7-9	TRBJ2-7	NA	TRBD2	CASSPGGRLATAYEQYF	TGTGCCAGCAGTCCGGGGGGTCGGCTAGCAACCGCCTACGAGCAGTACTTC
TRBV2	TRBJ1-5	NA	TRBD1	CASTAQSTGRQPQHF	TGTGCCAGCACCGCCCAATCGACAGGGAGGCAGCCCCAGCATTTT
TRBV28	TRBJ2-5	NA	TRBD2	CASSLRLAGKETQYF	TGTGCCAGCAGTTTAAGACTAGCGGGGAAAGAGACCCAGTACTTC
TRBV7-2	TRBJ2-7	NA	TRBD1	CASSLRTGAPYEQYF	TGTGCCAGCAGCTTGCGGACAGGGGCGCCCTACGAGCAGTACTTC
TRBV19	TRBJ1-1	NA	TRBD1	CASSTGTARNTEAFF	TGTGCCAGTAGTACCGGGACAGCCAGGAACACTGAAGCTTTCTTT
TRBV28	TRBJ1-1	NA	TRBD1	CATLGRGRSMNTEAFF	TGTGCCACGTTGGGCAGGGGGCGTAGCATGAACACTGAAGCTTTCTTT
TRBV6-6	TRBJ2-4	NA	TRBD1	CASSSQGTLAKNIQYF	TGTGCCAGCAGTTCACAGGGGACGTTAGCCAAAAACATTCAGTACTTC
TRBV4-3	TRBJ2-7	NA	NA	CASSQDLTPSYEQYF	TGCGCCAGCAGCCAAGATCTAACTCCTTCCTACGAGCAGTACTTC
TRBV7-9	TRBJ2-1	NA	TRBD2	CASSPVAGEPSYNEQFF	TGTGCCAGCAGCCCAGTAGCGGGGGAACCCTCCTACAATGAGCAGTTCTTC